A selection of T cell receptor beta chains follows, all from one sample in a study of T cell changes during pregnancy in multiple sclerosis. TCRdb's table, derived via immunoSEQ multiplex PCR, lists solely in-frame clones and lacks some. Of 8,600 or so clones listed, 70% to 90% are singletons. Specimen: CD8+ T cells from peripheral blood mononuclear cells, collected in the first trimester of pregnancy. The source of these receptors is a female donor in good health, enrolled as a control in a pregnancy study. Each CDR3 is given with its conserved first and last residue. A D gene is named only where the DNA matches it firmly. Part of the rows lack a size; the others show once, few, many or a class for expanded clones.

j_call clone_size d_call v_call cdr3_nt cdr3_aa
TRBJ2-7 NA NA TRBV6-1 TGTGCCAGCAGTGAAGCCCTCGACTACTACGAGCAGTACTTC CASSEALDYYEQYF
TRBJ1-2 NA TRBD1 TRBV28 TGTGCCAGCAGTCCCGACCTCGTGACAGGGGATGGCTACACCTTC CASSPDLVTGDGYTF
TRBJ2-1 NA NA TRBV28 TGTGCCAGCAGTAGGACAGTCATCCTGAGTCACAATGAGCAGTTCTTC CASSRTVILSHNEQFF
TRBJ2-3 few NA TRBV14 TGTGCCAGCAGCCAAGCAAGGGGAAGCACAGATACGCAGTATTTT CASSQARGSTDTQYF
TRBJ2-3 once NA TRBV19 TGTGCCAGTACCTCTGGGGAGGCGGTCTCAGATACGCAGTATTTT CASTSGEAVSDTQYF
TRBJ1-2 large TRBD1 TRBV28 TGTGCCAGCAGCCCCGTTACCGGACAGGGGGCGTACTATGGCTACACCTTC CASSPVTGQGAYYGYTF
TRBJ1-1 once NA TRBV7-6 TGTGCCAGCAGCTTAATTTACAGGCTTAAGAACACTGAAGCTTTCTTT CASSLIYRLKNTEAFF
TRBJ1-5 NA NA TRBV5-6 TGTGTCGTATGCGGCCGGGGGAATCAAACCCAGCATTTT CVVCGRGNQTQHF
TRBJ1-1 NA NA TRBV7-9 TGTGCCAGCAGCCCTCCGGGGGATTCAATGGCTTTCTTT CASSPPGDSMAFF
TRBJ1-4 NA TRBD1 TRBV6-6 TGTGCCAGCTCTAAGTGGTCAGGGGGTGAAAAACTGTTTTTT CASSKWSGGEKLFF
TRBJ1-1 NA TRBD1 TRBV19 TGTGCCAGTAGGCCGGGACAGACTGAAGCTTTCTTT CASRPGQTEAFF
TRBJ2-7 NA NA TRBV27 TGTGCCAGCAGTTCCAGCAGGGTGGGCGACGAGCAGTACTTC CASSSSRVGDEQYF
TRBJ2-1 NA NA TRBV27 TGTGCCAGCAGTTTACTCTTAGCGGCCGACACGCAGTTCTTC CASSLLLAADTQFF
TRBJ2-7 once NA TRBV5-4 TGTGCCAGCAGCTTTACAGGGAACGAGCAGTACTTC CASSFTGNEQYF
TRBJ2-7 NA NA TRBV6-4 TGTGCCAGCAGTCCTGGGGCTAGTGGAACCGAAGAGCAGTACTTC CASSPGASGTEEQYF
TRBJ2-5 NA TRBD1 TRBV5-4 TGTGCCAGCAGCTTGGAGCTAGGACAGGGGCAAGAGACCCAGTACTTC CASSLELGQGQETQYF
TRBJ2-1 NA TRBD2 TRBV18 TGTGCCAGCTCACCACCTAGCGGGAGAACTGATGAGCAGTTCTTC CASSPPSGRTDEQFF
TRBJ2-7 NA NA TRBV9 TGTGCCAGCAGCATATCCCGGGACTCTAACTCCTACGAGCAGTACTTC CASSISRDSNSYEQYF
TRBJ2-1 NA NA TRBV6-4 TGTGCCAGCAGTGCCCACATAGGAGACAGTCCCAATGAGCAGTTCTTC CASSAHIGDSPNEQFF
TRBJ2-3 NA TRBD1 TRBV19 TGTGCCAGTAGATGGACAGGGGGAATCGCAGATACGCAGTATTTT CASRWTGGIADTQYF
TRBJ2-3 NA TRBD2 TRBV6-4 TGTGCCAGCAGCGCTAGCGGCGGCACAGATACGCAGTATTTT CASSASGGTDTQYF
TRBJ2-7 NA NA TRBV7-2 TGTGCCAGCAGCTTAGTACGCCTAGCAGAGTACGAGCAGTACTTC CASSLVRLAEYEQYF
TRBJ1-3 NA NA TRBV28 TGTGCCAGCAGCTCAGTCACGGGGGGCGCGGAGTCTAGAAACACCATATATTTT CASSSVTGGAESRNTIYF